This T cell receptor beta chain was observed in a study of identifying expanded T cells in peripheral blood. The CDR3 extends over 14 amino acids. Germline V gene data show CDR1 as SGHAT and CDR2 as FQNNGV. V lost 5 bases to trimming and J lost 2 bases, with 12 bases between them. Some clones are missing from TCRdb's copy, which holds only in-frame ones; the method was immunoSEQ multiplex PCR. The profile shows approximately 110,000 clones, around 88% of them singletons. The receptor's source is a person aged 18 to 70 in good health. This chain links TRBV11-2 with TRBJ2-5; D remains unclear. The sequenced material came from blood. The CDR3 DNA reads TGTGCCAGCAGCCCCGCATGGGGTCAAGAGACCCAGTACTTC. This encodes CASSPAWGQETQYF.